These 29 T cell receptor beta chains came from one sample sequenced in a study of tissue T cells after allogeneic stem cell transplantation. As for time point: mouse harvest day 7 after allogeneic transplant. Each mouse received 10^7 T-cell-depleted marrow cells plus 10^6 splenic CD5+ T cells by tail vein. Clones were sequenced by immunoSEQ multiplex PCR, and TCRdb holds only the in-frame ones, with some missing. This sample has more than 6,500 clones; over 40% occur once, and the top ten carry 7% to 7.5%. Sequenced sample: gut tissue. Every receptor here comes from a female BALB/c mouse given C57BL/6 T cells with graft-versus-host disease after an allogeneic hematopoietic cell transplant.

This clone has a handful of counts. These gene names are mouse names. Coverage ceases 1 residue before the CDR3 finishes, and the germline J gene fills in the end. The chain links TRBV29 to TRBJ2-4; TRBD1 matches 7 bases. Looked up from germline, CDR1 is MSHET and CDR2 is SYDVDS. Trimming took 4 bases from V and 2 from J; bases not matched to a gene: 3. The CDR3 has 14 amino acids. CDR3 DNA, as far as it was read: TGTGCTAGCAGTTCACAGGGGTTTCAAAACACCTTGTAC. Protein sequence: CASSSQGFQNTLY. The entire CDR3 sequence reads CASSSQGFQNTLYF.

About this clone itself: Gene names follow the mouse nomenclature. The observed sequence ends 1 residue before the CDR3 terminus, with the missing tail filled in from the germline J gene. The chain couples TRBV4 to TRBJ1-1; TRBD1 aligns across 7 bases. Germline trimming cut 5 bases from V and 3 bases from J; bases unmatched to any gene: 3. Looked up from germline, CDR1 is LGHDT and CDR2 is YNNKQL (reference sequence). This CDR3 has 13 amino acids. Partial CDR3 DNA: TGTGCCAGCAGCCCGGGACAGTACACAGAAGTCTTC. Encoded protein: CASSPGQYTEVF. The whole CDR3 protein is CASSPGQYTEVFF.

This clone was seen a handful of times. All gene names here are mouse names. The read halts 1 residue ahead of the CDR3 end, with the missing end drawn from the germline J gene. The rearrangement uses TRBV26 and TRBJ2-2; D gene ambiguous. Trimming removed 3 bases from V and 1 base from J, with 6 bases in between. The germline V gene encodes CDR1 KGHPV and CDR2 FQNQEV (reference sequence). This CDR3 comprises 14 residues. Here the CDR3 reads CASSLNLNTGQLYF. CDR3 DNA (partial): TGTGCCAGCAGTCTCAACCTAAACACCGGGCAGCTCTAC.

Note on this clone: The genes are named according to mouse. The read finishes 1 residue shy of the CDR3 end, and the germline J gene is used to complete it. The chain employs TRBV5 and TRBJ1-6, with 11 bases fitting TRBD1. TRBJ1-6 counts as an open reading frame of uncertain function. Germline-derived CDR1 and CDR2 are LGHNA and YNLKQL (reference sequence). V trimming: 1 base; J trimming: 5 bases; junction bases outside the gene matches: 1. The CDR3 loop spans 16 amino acids. The sequenced CDR3 bases are TGTGCCAGCAGCCAAGGGACAGGGGGCCATAATTCGCCCCTCTAC. Translating it yields CASSQGTGGHNSPLY. From start to end, the CDR3 is CASSQGTGGHNSPLYF.

Regarding this clone: Mouse names are used for the genes. Sequencing ends 1 residue short of the CDR3 end; the germline J gene provides the rest. Other DNA sequences of this sample code for an identical CDR3. The chain carries TRBV26 and TRBJ2-3; TRBD1 is a possible D gene (5 bases). V was trimmed by 2 bases and J by 0 bases, leaving 6 bases between them. CDR1 is KGHPV, CDR2 FQNQEV, per germline (reference sequence). The CDR3 is 14 residues long. The CDR3 is CASSLDSSAETLYF. CDR3 DNA, as far as it was read: TGTGCCAGCAGTCTGGACAGTAGTGCAGAAACGCTGTAT.

Points on this clone: Mouse germline and gene names are used. The read terminates 1 residue before the CDR3 end, so the remaining end is supplied by the germline J gene. This chain uses TRBV26 with TRBJ2-3, with TRBD1 as a possible D gene (6 bases). With 3 bases removed from V and 0 bases from J, the gap between germline ends came to 7 bases. Per the germline V gene, CDR1 is KGHPV and CDR2 is FQNQEV (reference sequence). The length of the CDR3 is 14 residues. Partial CDR3 DNA: TGTGCCAGCAGTCTACAGGGTAGTGCAGAAACGCTGTAT. Translating it yields CASSLQGSAETLY. The complete CDR3 protein is CASSLQGSAETLYF.

For this clone: Germline and genes: mouse. Coverage ceases 1 residue before the CDR3 finishes, and the germline J gene fills in the end. V is TRBV26 and J is TRBJ1-2, with TRBD1 as a possible D gene (6 bases). CDR1 is KGHPV and CDR2 is FQNQEV in the germline V gene (reference sequence). Between the trimmed V and J ends, which lost 2 bases and 0 bases, there was a span of 10 bases. This CDR3 has 15 residues. The CDR3 bases that were read are TGTGCCAGCAGTCTGCCGGGGGCGGCAAACTCCGACTACACC. Amino acid sequence: CASSLPGAANSDYT. The whole CDR3 is CASSLPGAANSDYTF.

This clone is labeled as medium-sized. Gene and germline names: mouse. The read ends 1 residue shy of where the CDR3 ends; the end is completed using the germline J gene. This chain connects TRBV23 to TRBJ2-2. The CDR3 totals 15 residues. Germline CDR1 and CDR2: KGHTA and FQNQQP. Incomplete CDR3 DNA: TGCTCCAGCAGTCAATCCCCCACCAACACCGGGCAGCTCTAC. Translated: CSSSQSPTNTGQLY. The entire CDR3 is CSSSQSPTNTGQLYF.

A remark on this clone: Gene names are mouse gene names. The covered CDR3 bases are TGTGCCAGCTCTCTCTCACTGGGGGGAGGGGACACCCAGTAC. Translation gives CASSLSLGGGDTQY. The complete CDR3 protein is CASSLSLGGGDTQYF. The chain couples TRBV12-2 to TRBJ2-5; 9 nucleotides agree with TRBD2. The read ends 1 residue before the CDR3 terminus; that terminus is restored from the germline J gene. Looked up from germline, CDR1 is SGHLS and CDR2 is HYDKME. The CDR3 contains 15 residues. V trimming: 0 bases; J trimming: 6 bases; junction bases outside the gene matches: 6.

This clone has more than one count but fewer than ten. Gene names refer to mouse genes. The read comes to an end 1 residue before the CDR3 does, leaving the germline J gene to fill in the end. V is TRBV16 and J is TRBJ2-7; 12 bases are shared with TRBD2. Germline loops: CDR1 SGHSA, CDR2 FRNQAP. The CDR3 has 15 amino acids. Trimming removed 1 base from V and 6 bases from J; junction bases left unmatched: 4. Partial CDR3 DNA: TGTGCAAGCAGCTTAGCCGGGACTGGGGGGTTTGAACAGTAC. It is translated as CASSLAGTGGFEQY. The complete CDR3 protein is CASSLAGTGGFEQYF.

Regarding this clone: Mouse names are used for the genes. The missing CDR3 end, 1 residue past where the read stops, is filled in from the germline J gene. This sequence joins TRBV13-2 and TRBJ2-1, with no clear D. With 1 base removed from V and 4 bases from J, the gap between germline ends came to 3 bases. CDR3 length: 12 amino acids. CDR1 and CDR2 (germline): NNHNN, SYGAGS (reference sequence). This CDR3 is CASGDLYAEQFF. CDR3 DNA, as far as it was read: TGTGCCAGCGGTGATTTGTATGCTGAGCAGTTC.

Details on this clone: At one end, the junction sequence differs from germline, possibly due to a read error. The genes and germline here are from mouse. The CDR3 extends 1 residue past the end of the read, so its final part is completed from the germline J gene. The chain couples TRBV17 to TRBJ2-7; TRBD2 matches at 10 bases. The CDR3 contains 14 residues. Germline assignment: CDR1 MNHDT and CDR2 YYDKIL. The CDR3 bases that were read are TGTGCCAGCAGCTTAGCTGGGGGGGCAGCTGAACAGTAC. Translation: CASSLAGGAAEQY. The whole CDR3 sequence is CASSLAGGAAEQYF.

About this clone: The listed genes are named as in mouse. The read comes to an end 1 residue before the CDR3 does, leaving the germline J gene to fill in the end. This rearrangement joins TRBV12-2 to TRBJ1-1, with 7 bases fitting TRBD1. V shed 5 bases, J shed 0 bases, and the junction held 2 bases outside the gene matches. Germline loops: CDR1 SGHLS, CDR2 HYDKME. The CDR3 sequence is 13 residues long. The CDR3 region is CASFGQANTEVFF. Partial CDR3 DNA: TGTGCCAGCTTCGGACAGGCAAACACAGAAGTCTTC. Full variable domain (outside the CDR3, taken from reference TRBV12-2 and TRBJ1-1): NSGVVQSPRYIIKGKGERSILKCIPISGHLSVAWYQQTQGQELKFFIQHYDKMERDKGNLPSRFSVQQFDDYHSEMNMSALELEDSAVYFCASFGQANTEVFFGKGTRLTVV.

Concerning this clone: Mouse names are used for the genes. The read finishes 1 residue shy of the CDR3 end, and the germline J gene is used to complete it. The chain couples TRBV16 to TRBJ2-2; 8 bases are a match to TRBD2. After removal of 2 bases from V and 0 bases from J, the junction contained 5 bases not matched to a gene. The CDR3 covers 17 residues. Per germline, CDR1 SGHSA and CDR2 FRNQAP. The DNA read from the CDR3 is TGTGCAAGCAGCTTAAAGCTGGGGGGCGCAAACACCGGGCAGCTCTAC. Its translation: CASSLKLGGANTGQLY. The CDR3, in full, reads CASSLKLGGANTGQLYF.

A word on this clone: Genes here carry mouse names. The read finishes 1 residue shy of the CDR3 end, and the germline J gene is used to complete it. This sequence joins TRBV12-2 and TRBJ2-7; no definite D call. V was clipped by 1 base and J by 1 base, with 10 bases between them. The CDR3 extends over 14 amino acids. Germline values: CDR1 SGHLS, CDR2 HYDKME. The CDR3 sequence is CASSLEGASYEQYF. The part of the CDR3 DNA that was read is TGTGCCAGCTCTCTGGAGGGCGCATCCTATGAACAGTAC.

A word on this clone: The gene symbols are mouse symbols. With the read ending 1 residue before the CDR3 end, the germline J gene is used to fill in that end. The chain employs TRBV26 and TRBJ2-7; D is ambiguous. This CDR3 comprises 13 residues. The V and J ends lost 1 base and 3 bases respectively, with 7 bases between them. Germline V lookup: CDR1 KGHPV, CDR2 FQNQEV (reference sequence). The CDR3 is CASSLLGNYEQYF. The covered CDR3 bases are TGTGCCAGCAGTCTGTTGGGAAACTATGAACAGTAC.

This clone has a single count. This clone may be a read error of a much larger clone one base away. The genes and germline here are from mouse. The CDR3 end is not reached by the read, which stops 1 residue before it; the germline J gene fills it in. The genes are TRBV16 and TRBJ2-3; D remains unclear. In germline, CDR1 is SGHSA, CDR2 FRNQAP. Trimming left V 1 base short and J 0 bases short, with 2 bases between. This CDR3 has 13 residues. The sequenced part of the CDR3 DNA is TGTGCAAGCAGCTTAGGCAGTGCAGAAACGCTGTAT. This gives the protein CASSLGSAETLY. The full CDR3 sequence reads CASSLGSAETLYF.

This clone was detected a few times. The genes are named according to mouse. The CDR3 end is not reached by the read, which stops 1 residue before it; the germline J gene fills it in. This rearrangement joins TRBV13-2 to TRBJ2-7; D ambiguous. This CDR3 region has 11 residues. The V gene's germline CDR1 is NNHNN and CDR2 SYGAGS (reference sequence). V lost 3 bases, J lost 4 bases, and 5 bases lay in between. The CDR3 is CASGVFYEQYF. The covered CDR3 bases are TGTGCCAGCGGTGTTTTTTATGAACAGTAC.

The table lists this clone with a few counts. Here the gene names and germline are mouse. Read data end 1 residue before the CDR3 end; the end is taken from the germline J gene. V is TRBV5 and J is TRBJ1-1; D not certain. Germline V gene lookup returns CDR1 LGHNA and CDR2 YNLKQL (reference sequence). This CDR3 region has 15 residues. The V gene lost 0 bases and the J gene lost 0 bases, with 8 bases spanning the gap. CDR3: CASSQDSQPNTEVFF. CDR3 DNA (partial): TGTGCCAGCAGCCAAGATTCGCAACCAAACACAGAAGTCTTC.

This clone ranks as medium-sized. Genes and germline come from the mouse. The sequenced fragment ends 1 residue before the CDR3 boundary, so the rest is inferred from the germline J gene. The chain uses TRBV26 and TRBJ1-2; no clear D gene. V lost 2 bases and J 0 bases, leaving 10 bases between the germline ends. Germline lookup yields CDR1 KGHPV and CDR2 FQNQEV (reference sequence). The length of the CDR3 is 15 residues. The covered CDR3 bases are TGTGCCAGCAGTCTGCAACCGGGCCCAAACTCCGACTACACC. It encodes CASSLQPGPNSDYT. The whole CDR3 reads CASSLQPGPNSDYTF.

The sample holds a few counts of this clone. Gene names and germline refer to mouse. The observed sequence ends 1 residue before the CDR3 terminus, with the missing tail filled in from the germline J gene. The chain combines TRBV26 with TRBJ1-4; 7 bases agree with TRBD1. CDR1 and CDR2 (germline): KGHPV, FQNQEV (reference sequence). CDR3 size: 16 residues. J lost 1 base, V lost 4 bases, and 6 bases had no gene match. Partial CDR3 DNA: TGTGCCAGCAGTCCCCCGGGACAGCCTTCCAACGAAAGATTATTT. It specifies CASSPPGQPSNERLF. In full, the CDR3 reads CASSPPGQPSNERLFF.

Note on this clone: The germline and genes are mouse ones. The CDR3 extends 1 residue past the end of the read, so its final part is completed from the germline J gene. The V and J genes are TRBV31 and TRBJ2-4; the match to TRBD2 covers 7 bases. CDR1 GKSSPN and CDR2 SITVG come from the germline V gene. The CDR3 runs 14 residues. V trimming: 0 bases; J trimming: 2 bases; junction bases outside the gene matches: 2. The CDR3 loop reads CAWSLLGLQNTLYF. The sequenced CDR3 bases are TGTGCCTGGAGTCTACTGGGGCTTCAAAACACCTTGTAC.

This clone was picked up a small number of times. Genes and germline come from the mouse. The CDR3 is cut off 1 residue early in the read; its end comes from the germline J gene. The V call is TRBV26, the J call TRBJ1-5; maybe TRBD1 (6 bases). V was shortened by 6 bases and J by 4 bases, with 13 bases between the two germline ends. CDR1 KGHPV and CDR2 FQNQEV come from the germline V gene (reference sequence). This CDR3 is 14 amino acids long. The covered CDR3 bases are TGTGCCAGCAGCCAACAGGGACGGAACCAGGCTCCGCTT. Its protein product is CASSQQGRNQAPL. The entire CDR3 reads CASSQQGRNQAPLF.

Regarding this clone: The gene names given are mouse names. The read stops 1 residue short of the end of the CDR3; the missing end is completed from the germline J gene. This chain joins TRBV14 and TRBJ2-5; D is unresolved. V was shortened by 5 bases and J by 5 bases, with 9 bases between the two germline ends. The CDR3 has 12 amino acids. Germline CDR1 is SGHDT and CDR2 is FRDEAV. CDR3: CASSPNVDTQYF. The DNA read from the CDR3 is TGTGCCAGCAGCCCGAATGTAGACACCCAGTAC.

Turning to this clone: These gene names are mouse names. Coverage ceases 1 residue before the CDR3 finishes, and the germline J gene fills in the end. The genes are TRBV5 and TRBJ1-1; TRBD1 is a possible D gene (5 bases). Germline values: CDR1 LGHNA, CDR2 YNLKQL (reference sequence). V was shortened by 0 bases and J by 4 bases, with 6 bases between the two germline ends. The CDR3 sequence is 13 residues long. CDR3 DNA (partial): TGTGCCAGCAGCCAAGATGGGGGCACAGAAGTCTTC. It codes for CASSQDGGTEVF. The whole CDR3 sequence is CASSQDGGTEVFF.

This clone is a singleton in its sample. Here the gene names and germline are mouse. Read coverage stops 1 residue before the CDR3 terminus; the germline J gene supplies the remainder. The V call is TRBV19, the J call TRBJ2-5, with a tentative D call TRBD2 (6 bases). With 4 bases removed from V and 4 bases from J, the gap between germline ends came to 10 bases. The CDR3 loop spans 13 amino acids. Germline values: CDR1 FNHDT, CDR2 SITEND (reference sequence). The DNA read from the CDR3 is TGTGCCAGCAGTCCGGGACTCAAAGACACCCAGTAC. Protein: CASSPGLKDTQY. The CDR3, in full, reads CASSPGLKDTQYF.

This clone appeared a few times. Gene names refer to mouse genes. Read coverage stops 1 residue before the CDR3 terminus; the germline J gene supplies the remainder. This sequence joins TRBV3 and TRBJ1-2; D remains unclear. CDR3 length: 13 amino acids. In germline, CDR1 is SNHLY, CDR2 FYNGKV (reference sequence). V was pared by 1 base and J by 2 bases, with 5 bases between. The sequenced part of the CDR3 DNA is TGTGCCAGCAGCTTAGATGGGAACTCCGACTACACC. Amino acid sequence: CASSLDGNSDYT. The entire CDR3 protein is CASSLDGNSDYTF. The full variable domain, rest sourced from reference TRBV3 and TRBJ1-2, is GPKVLQIPSHQIIDMGQMVTLNCDPVSNHLYFYWYKQILGQQMEFLVNFYNGKVMEKSKLFKDQFSVERPDGSYFTLKIQPTALEDSAVYFCASSLDGNSDYTFGSGTRLLVI.

A remark on this clone: Gene names are the mouse ones. The DNA ends 1 residue before the CDR3 does, and the rest of the CDR3 is filled in from the germline J gene. The chain is built from TRBV31 and TRBJ1-3; 8 bases map to TRBD1. Germline V lookup: CDR1 GKSSPN, CDR2 SITVG. J lost 0 bases, V lost 3 bases, and 7 bases had no gene match. CDR3 length: 16 residues. The CDR3 sequence: CAWSPGTGNSGNTLYF. The sequenced CDR3 bases are TGTGCCTGGAGCCCCGGGACAGGAAATTCTGGAAATACGCTCTAT.

In its sample, this clone ranks as medium-sized. The germline and genes are mouse ones. The sequence runs out 1 residue before the end of the CDR3; the remainder is reconstructed from the germline J gene. The chain carries TRBV23 and TRBJ2-7; TRBD2 is the table's D call and was not checked against the DNA. The CDR3 totals 13 residues. Germline CDR1 and CDR2: KGHTA and FQNQQP. The covered CDR3 bases are TGCTCCAGCAGTAGGGACTGGGTCTATGAACAGTAC. Protein sequence: CSSSRDWVYEQY. The full CDR3 protein is CSSSRDWVYEQYF.